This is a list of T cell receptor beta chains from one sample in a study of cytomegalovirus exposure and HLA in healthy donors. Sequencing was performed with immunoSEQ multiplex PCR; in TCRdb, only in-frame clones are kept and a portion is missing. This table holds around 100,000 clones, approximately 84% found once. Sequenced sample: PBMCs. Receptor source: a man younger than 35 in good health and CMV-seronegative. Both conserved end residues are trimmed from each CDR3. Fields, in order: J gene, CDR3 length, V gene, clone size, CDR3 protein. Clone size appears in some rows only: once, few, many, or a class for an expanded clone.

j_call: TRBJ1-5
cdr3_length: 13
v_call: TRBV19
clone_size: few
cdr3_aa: ASSTNGQRNQPQH

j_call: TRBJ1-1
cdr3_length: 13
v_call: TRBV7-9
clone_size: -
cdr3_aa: ASSLGFGESTEAF

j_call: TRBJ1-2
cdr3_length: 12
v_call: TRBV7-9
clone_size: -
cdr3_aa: ASSLVTVAWGYT

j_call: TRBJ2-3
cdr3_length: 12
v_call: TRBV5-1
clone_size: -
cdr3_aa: ASTGDLGSDTQY

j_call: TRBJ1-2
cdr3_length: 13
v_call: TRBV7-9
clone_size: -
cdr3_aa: ASSLTGTGGYGYT

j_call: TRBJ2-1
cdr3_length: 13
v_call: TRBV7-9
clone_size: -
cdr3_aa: ASSTPSTGINEQF

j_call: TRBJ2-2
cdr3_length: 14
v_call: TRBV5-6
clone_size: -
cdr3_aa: ASSLAGGGGTGELF

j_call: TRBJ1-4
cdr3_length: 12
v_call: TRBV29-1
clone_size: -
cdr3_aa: SVGTGVANEKLF

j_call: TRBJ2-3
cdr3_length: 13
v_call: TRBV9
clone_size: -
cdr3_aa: ASSVEGVVLDTQY

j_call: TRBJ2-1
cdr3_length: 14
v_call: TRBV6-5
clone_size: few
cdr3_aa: ASSYRAGSSYNEQF

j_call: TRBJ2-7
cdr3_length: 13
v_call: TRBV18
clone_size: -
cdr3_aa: ASSPRVQRADEQY

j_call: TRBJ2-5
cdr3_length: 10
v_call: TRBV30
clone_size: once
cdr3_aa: AWSMVEETQY

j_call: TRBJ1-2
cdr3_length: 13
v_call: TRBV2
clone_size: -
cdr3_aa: ASSEVKTGRYGYT

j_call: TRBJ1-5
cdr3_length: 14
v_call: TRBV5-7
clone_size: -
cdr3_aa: ASSWPEGWCNQPQH

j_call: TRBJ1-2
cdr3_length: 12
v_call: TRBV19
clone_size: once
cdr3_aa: ASSMLGQNYGYT

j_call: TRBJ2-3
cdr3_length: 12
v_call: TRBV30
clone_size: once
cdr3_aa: AWGLAKGTDTQY

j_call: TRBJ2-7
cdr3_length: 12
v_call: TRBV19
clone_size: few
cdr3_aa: ASSSPTRTVEQY

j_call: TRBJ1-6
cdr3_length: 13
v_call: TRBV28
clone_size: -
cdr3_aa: ASSAGNTYNSPLH

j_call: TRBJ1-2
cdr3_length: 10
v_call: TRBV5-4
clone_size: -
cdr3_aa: ASSLDLSPRI

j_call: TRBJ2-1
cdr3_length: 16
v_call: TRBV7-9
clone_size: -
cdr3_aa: ASSLRLAAGSSYNEQF

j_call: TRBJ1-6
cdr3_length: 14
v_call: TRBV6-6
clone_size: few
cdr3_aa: ASTPTRGRSNSPLH

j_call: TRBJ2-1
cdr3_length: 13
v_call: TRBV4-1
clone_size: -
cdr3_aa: ASSQEWRGGGEQF

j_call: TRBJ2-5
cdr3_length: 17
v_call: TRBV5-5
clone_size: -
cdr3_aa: ASSLESLGGGLIRETQY

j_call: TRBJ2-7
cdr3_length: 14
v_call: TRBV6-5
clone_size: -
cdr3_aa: ASSYSPATGTYEQY

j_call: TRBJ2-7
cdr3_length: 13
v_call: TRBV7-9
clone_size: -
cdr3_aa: ASSPGGRVGYEQY

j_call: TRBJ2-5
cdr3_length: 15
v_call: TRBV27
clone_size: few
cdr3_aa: ASSFRRLGARVETQY

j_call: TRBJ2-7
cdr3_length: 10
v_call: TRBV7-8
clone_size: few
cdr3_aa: ASSGTGYEQY

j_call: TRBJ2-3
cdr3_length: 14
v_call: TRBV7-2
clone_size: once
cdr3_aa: ASSARQGGSTDTQY

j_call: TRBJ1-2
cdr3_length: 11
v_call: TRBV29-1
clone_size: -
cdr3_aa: SVRQKTNYGYT

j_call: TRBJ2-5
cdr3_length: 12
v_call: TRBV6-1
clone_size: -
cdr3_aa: ASSETPGGETQY

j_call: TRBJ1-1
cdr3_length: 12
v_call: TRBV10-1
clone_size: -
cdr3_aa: ASSLDRVNTEAF

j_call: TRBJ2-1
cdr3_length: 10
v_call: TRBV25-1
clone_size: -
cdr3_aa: ASKIAYNEQF

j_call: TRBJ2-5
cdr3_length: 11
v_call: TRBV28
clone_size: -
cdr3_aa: ASRRDRGETQY

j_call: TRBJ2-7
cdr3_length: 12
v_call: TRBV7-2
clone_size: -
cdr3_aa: ASSLGLAGGRQY

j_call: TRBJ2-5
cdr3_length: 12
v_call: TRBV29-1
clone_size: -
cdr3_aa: SVEGGRPAETQY

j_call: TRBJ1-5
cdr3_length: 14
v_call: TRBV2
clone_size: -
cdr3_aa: ASSSPGGAGNQPQH

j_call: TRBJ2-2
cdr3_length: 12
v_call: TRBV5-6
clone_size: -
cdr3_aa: ASRLQGYAGELF

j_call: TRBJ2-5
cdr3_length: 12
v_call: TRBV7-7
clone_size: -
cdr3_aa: ASSLGTVQETQY

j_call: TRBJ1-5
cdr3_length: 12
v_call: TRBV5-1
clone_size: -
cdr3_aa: ASSLGQPNQPQH

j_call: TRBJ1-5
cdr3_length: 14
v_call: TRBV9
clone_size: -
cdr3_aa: ASSVGEGEGNQPQH

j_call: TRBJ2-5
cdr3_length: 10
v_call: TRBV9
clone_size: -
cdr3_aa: ASSGGRQGLD

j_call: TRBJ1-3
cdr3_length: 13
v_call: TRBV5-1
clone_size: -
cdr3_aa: ASSPRQGAGNTIY

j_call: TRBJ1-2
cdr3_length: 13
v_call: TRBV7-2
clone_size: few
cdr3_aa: ASSGAQGQWYGYT

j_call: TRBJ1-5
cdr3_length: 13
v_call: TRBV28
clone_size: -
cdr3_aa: ASSPSGSPEDPQH

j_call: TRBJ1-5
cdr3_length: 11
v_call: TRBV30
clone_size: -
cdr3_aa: AWSQGLNQPQH

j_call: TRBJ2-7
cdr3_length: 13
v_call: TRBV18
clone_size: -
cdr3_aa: ASSAPSGRSYEQY

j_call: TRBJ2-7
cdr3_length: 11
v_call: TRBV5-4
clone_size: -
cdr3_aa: ASSFQGVHEQY

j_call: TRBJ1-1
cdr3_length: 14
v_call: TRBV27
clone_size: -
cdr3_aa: ASSLRRVRVITEAF

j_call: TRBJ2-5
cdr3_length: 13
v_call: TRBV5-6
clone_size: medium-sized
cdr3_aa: ASSLAGRGPETQY